The T cell receptor beta chain under discussion was sequenced for a study of T cell responses to AZD1222 COVID-19 vaccine. Produced via immunoSEQ multiplex PCR; TCRdb's table is partial and in-frame only. The sample holds roughly 140,000 clones, approximately 88% seen once. Per the germline V gene, CDR1 is SGHNT and CDR2 is YYREEE (reference sequence). CDR3 length: 13 residues. The V and J ends lost 4 bases and 12 bases respectively, with 17 bases between them. Sequencing used peripheral blood, obtained on day 0 of AZD1222 vaccination. This sequence joins TRBV5-4 and TRBJ2-1; no definite D call. The sequence derives from an adult in good health. CDR3: CASSAVAGVRQFF. The CDR3 DNA follows: TGTGCCAGCAGCGCGGTAGCAGGTGTTAGGCAGTTCTTC.